Presented here are 15 T cell receptor beta chains from one specimen sequenced in a study of human T cells and chemical hapten exposure. TCRdb used MiXCR to reprocess the RACE reads, holding one entry per CDR3 protein. The sample shows about 380,000 distinct CDR3 sequences, roughly 5% of them seen only once. Specified time point: patch test 1, 2 weeks after DPC sensitization. Treatment reported: therapeutic diphenylcyclopropenone sensitization with weekly scalp DPC. The material sequenced was whole blood, taken in connection with sensitization to the hapten diphenylcyclopropenone (DPC). The receptors were gathered from a woman between 50 and 59 years old with alopecia areata. Some clones in this sample may be carry-over from other donors' samples.

This clonotype was recorded a few times. This chain links TRBV11-1 with TRBJ2-3; D possibly corresponds to TRBD2 (7 bases). The V end was cut by 7 bases, the J end by 0 bases, with 14 bases between. Germline V gene data show CDR1 as SGHAT and CDR2 as FQDESV (reference sequence). The CDR3 consists of 15 residues. In nucleotides, the CDR3 is TGTGCCAGCACCCGAGGGGGGGTTAGCACAGATACGCAGTATTTT. As protein: CASTRGGVSTDTQYF.

Ten or more counts support this clonotype. The genes are TRBV6-5 and TRBJ2-5; 10 bases align to TRBD2. V lost 5 bases and J lost 5; bases outside the gene matches: 5. Germline assignment: CDR1 MNHEY and CDR2 SVGAGI. The CDR3 extends over 14 amino acids. DNA for the CDR3: TGTGCCAGCAGTAAGCGGGGGGGCCTTGAGACCCAGTACTTC. Its protein is CASSKRGGLETQYF.

This clonotype was picked up a small number of times. The chain has TRBV20-1 and TRBJ2-7; possibly TRBD2 for D (6 bases). V lost 0 bases and J 1 base, leaving 19 bases between the germline ends. The germline V gene has CDR1 DFQATT and CDR2 SNEGSKA (reference sequence). CDR3 length: 17 amino acids. The CDR3 coding sequence is TGCAGTGCTAGAGAACAGGCGGCTAGCGCCCTATCCTACGAGCAGTACTTC. It yields the protein CSAREQAASALSYEQYF.

This clonotype occurred many times. V gene TRBV29-1 combines with J gene TRBJ2-3; D remains unclear. Looked up from germline, CDR1 is SQVTM and CDR2 is ANQGSEA. V was shortened by 6 bases and J by 3 bases, with 10 bases between the two germline ends. This CDR3 is 12 amino acids long. The CDR3 DNA follows: TGCAGCGTGGGCCCCCCGACAGATACGCAGTATTTT. This gives the protein CSVGPPTDTQYF.

This clonotype appeared a few times. V is TRBV28 and J is TRBJ2-7; D remains unclear. CDR3 length equals 13 residues. Germline assignment: CDR1 MDHEN and CDR2 SYDVKM. Trimming pared 6 bases from V and 2 bases from J, leaving 11 bases between. CDR3 amino acids: CASSLRHPYEQYF. Here the CDR3 DNA reads TGTGCCAGCAGCCTAAGACATCCCTACGAGCAGTACTTC.

In this sample, this clonotype turned up many times. V gene TRBV7-2 combines with J gene TRBJ2-1; possibly TRBD2 for D (5 bases). Germline loops: CDR1 SGHTA, CDR2 FQGNSA. The CDR3 has 16 residues. Trimming removed 5 bases at V and 4 bases at J, with 18 bases between. The CDR3 DNA sequence: TGTGCCAGCAGCACTGGACTCTCCTACAGATACAATGAGCAGTTCTTC. Its translation is CASSTGLSYRYNEQFF.

This clonotype was observed many times. The CDR3 region is CASSPPTGGSYNSPLHF. In nucleotides, the CDR3 is TGTGCCAGCTCACCACCGACCGGCGGCTCCTATAATTCACCCCTCCACTTT. This chain connects TRBV18 to TRBJ1-6; D is uncertain. Germline values: CDR1 KGHSH, CDR2 LQKENI. CDR3 length: 17 amino acids. With 0 bases removed from V and 0 bases from J, the gap between germline ends came to 9 bases.

This clonotype was picked up a small number of times. The V call is TRBV13, the J call TRBJ2-3, with D unclear. Trimming left V 4 bases short and J 4 bases short, with 9 bases between. Germline CDR1 PRHDT, CDR2 FYEKMQ (reference sequence). This CDR3 contains 13 residues. CDR3 nucleotide sequence: TGTGCCAGCAGCTCTCCTAGAGCAGATACGCAGTATTTT. This encodes CASSSPRADTQYF.

With regard to this clonotype: A much larger clone sits a single nucleotide away, making a read error possible. The genes are TRBV5-6 and TRBJ2-7; D unclear. The CDR3 sequence is 14 residues long. V lost 1 base and J lost 3, with 11 bases in between. The germline V gene encodes CDR1 SGHDT and CDR2 YYEEEE. The CDR3 here is CASSLRPNYYEQYF. The CDR3 region has the DNA TGTGCCAGCAGCTTGCGGCCGAACTACTACGAGCAGTACTTC.

This clonotype was picked up many times. The chain recombines TRBV11-2 with TRBJ2-7, with 10 nucleotides matching TRBD1. Germline assignment: CDR1 SGHAT and CDR2 FQNNGV. This CDR3 is built from 16 residues. J gave up 5 bases and V 1 base, and 8 bases lay outside the gene matches. The CDR3 loop is CASSLAPGQGYNEQYF. The CDR3 DNA sequence: TGTGCCAGCAGCTTAGCCCCGGGACAGGGGTACAACGAGCAGTACTTC.

The chain joins TRBV6-2 or TRBV6-3 to TRBJ1-6; D might be TRBD1 (5 bases). The germline gives CDR1 MNHEY, CDR2 SVGEGT. With 6 bases removed from V and 5 bases from J, the gap between germline ends came to 11 bases. This CDR3 region has 14 residues. The CDR3 DNA reads as TGTGCCAGCAGGTACGGGACGGATAATTCACCCCTCCACTTT. Translation gives CASRYGTDNSPLHF.

This clonotype was counted at least ten times. The chain is built from TRBV6-5 and TRBJ2-7; D might be TRBD1 (5 bases). Trimming shortened V by 0 bases and J by 0 bases, and 12 bases separated the two germline ends. The germline CDR1 and CDR2 sequences are MNHEY and SVGAGI. There are 16 residues in the CDR3. The CDR3 sequence: CASSYSPRQSSYEQYF. For the CDR3, the DNA is TGTGCCAGCAGTTACTCCCCGAGACAGAGCTCCTACGAGCAGTACTTC.

This clonotype came up many times. The chain employs TRBV9 and TRBJ2-1; 7 bases are a match to TRBD2. Trimming removed 0 bases from V and 15 bases from J; junction bases left unmatched: 9. Germline V lookup: CDR1 SGDLS, CDR2 YYNGEE. CDR3 size: 13 residues. The CDR3 is CASSVGDYNRLFF. For the CDR3, the DNA is TGTGCCAGCAGCGTAGGGGACTACAATAGGCTGTTCTTC.

This clonotype was detected many times. This CDR3 reads CASSIDSAGNQPQHF. Here the CDR3 DNA reads TGTGCCAGTAGTATAGACTCGGCGGGAAATCAGCCCCAGCATTTT. This sequence joins TRBV19 and TRBJ1-5; unclear D gene. V was clipped by 0 bases and J by 4 bases, with 10 bases between them. The CDR3 runs 15 residues. Germline V CDR1 and CDR2: LNHDA, SQIVND (reference sequence).

This clonotype was seen at least ten times. The CDR3 end shows no conserved phenylalanine or tryptophan, and so a read error is likely. Because the CDR3's place on the DNA is in doubt, the DNA is left out and the CDR3 is given as listed by TCRdb. The chain employs TRBV7-6 and TRBJ1-2; no check of the table's D call, TRBD1, against the DNA was made. The germline CDR1 and CDR2 sequences are SGHVS and FNYEAQ. Both ends counted, the CDR3 spans 13 residues. The CDR3 sequence: CASSSSGTGGLDI.